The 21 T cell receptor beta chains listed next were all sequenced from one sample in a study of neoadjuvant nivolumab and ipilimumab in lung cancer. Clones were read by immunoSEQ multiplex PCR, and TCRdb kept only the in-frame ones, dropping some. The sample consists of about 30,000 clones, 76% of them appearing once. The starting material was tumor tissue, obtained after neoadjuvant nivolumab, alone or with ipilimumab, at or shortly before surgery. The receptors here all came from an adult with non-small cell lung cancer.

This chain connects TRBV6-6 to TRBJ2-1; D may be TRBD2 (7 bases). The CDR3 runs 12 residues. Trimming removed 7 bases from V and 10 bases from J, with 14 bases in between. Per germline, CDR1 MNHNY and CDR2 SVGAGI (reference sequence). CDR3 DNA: TGTGCCAGCAAGGGGGTGGGAGGGGAGCAGTTCTTC. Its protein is CASKGVGGEQFF.

The CDR3 DNA is TGTGCCAGCCGCCCAGGGGTTCCTTCTAGCACAGATACGCAGTATTTT. This codes for CASRPGVPSSTDTQYF. This rearrangement joins TRBV9 to TRBJ2-3; perhaps TRBD1 as D (6 bases). Germline loops: CDR1 SGDLS, CDR2 YYNGEE. The CDR3 spans 16 residues. The V end was cut by 7 bases, the J end by 0 bases, with 18 bases between.

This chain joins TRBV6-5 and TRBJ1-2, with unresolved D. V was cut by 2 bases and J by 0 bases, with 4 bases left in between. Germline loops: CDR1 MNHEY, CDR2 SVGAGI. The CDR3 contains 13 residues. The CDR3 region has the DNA TGTGCCAGCAGTTACGCCACTAACTATGGCTACACCTTC. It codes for CASSYATNYGYTF.

The CDR3 region has the DNA TGCGCCAGCAGCCCCAGAGGGGGGGTCTCCTACAATGAGCAGTTCTTC. It specifies CASSPRGGVSYNEQFF. This chain joins TRBV4-1 and TRBJ2-1; the D gene is possibly TRBD2 (7 bases). CDR1 and CDR2 (germline): MGHRA, YSYEKL. The CDR3 spans 16 residues. The V end lost 4 bases, the J end lost 0 bases, and 13 bases lay between the germline ends.

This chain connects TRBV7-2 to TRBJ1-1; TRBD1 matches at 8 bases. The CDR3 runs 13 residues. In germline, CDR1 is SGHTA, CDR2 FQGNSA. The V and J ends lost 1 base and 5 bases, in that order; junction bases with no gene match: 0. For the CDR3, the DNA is TGTGCCAGCAGCTTAGGGGACAGGACTGAAGCTTTCTTT. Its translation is CASSLGDRTEAFF.

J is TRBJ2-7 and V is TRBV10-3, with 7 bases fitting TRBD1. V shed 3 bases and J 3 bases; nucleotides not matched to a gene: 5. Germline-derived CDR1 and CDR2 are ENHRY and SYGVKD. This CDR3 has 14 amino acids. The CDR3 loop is CAISDLGQVYEQYF. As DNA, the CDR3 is TGTGCCATCAGTGATTTAGGACAGGTCTACGAGCAGTACTTC.

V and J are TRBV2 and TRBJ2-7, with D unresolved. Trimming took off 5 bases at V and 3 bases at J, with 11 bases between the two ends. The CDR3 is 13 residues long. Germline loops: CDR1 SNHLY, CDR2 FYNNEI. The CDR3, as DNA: TGTGCCAGCAGTACCGGGCCCTTCTACGAGCAGTACTTC. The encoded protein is CASSTGPFYEQYF. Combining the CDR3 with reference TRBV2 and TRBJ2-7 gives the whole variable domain EPEVTQTPSHQVTQMGQEVILRCVPISNHLYFYWYRQILGQKVEFLVSFYNNEISEKSEIFDDQFSVERPDGSNFTLKIRSTKLEDSAMYFCASSTGPFYEQYFGPGTRLTVT.

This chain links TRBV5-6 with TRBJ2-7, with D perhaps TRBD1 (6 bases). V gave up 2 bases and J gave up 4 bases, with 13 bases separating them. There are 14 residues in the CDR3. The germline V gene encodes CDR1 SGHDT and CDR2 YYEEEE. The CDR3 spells CASSFRQAGYEQYF. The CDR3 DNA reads TGTGCCAGCAGCTTCCGACAGGCCGGGTACGAGCAGTACTTC.

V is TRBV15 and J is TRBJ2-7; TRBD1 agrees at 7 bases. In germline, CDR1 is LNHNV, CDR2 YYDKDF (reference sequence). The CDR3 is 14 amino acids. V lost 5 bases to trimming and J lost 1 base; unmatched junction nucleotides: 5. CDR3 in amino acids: CATSERGQSYEQYF. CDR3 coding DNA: TGTGCCACCAGCGAGAGGGGGCAGTCCTACGAGCAGTACTTC.

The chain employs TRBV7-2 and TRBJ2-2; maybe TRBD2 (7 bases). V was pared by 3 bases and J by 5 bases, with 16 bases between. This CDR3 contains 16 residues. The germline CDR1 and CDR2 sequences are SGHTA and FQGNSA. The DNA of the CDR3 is TGTGCCAGCAGCTTGTGGGGGGGGGCCAGGACCGGGGAGCTGTTTTTT. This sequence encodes CASSLWGGARTGELFF. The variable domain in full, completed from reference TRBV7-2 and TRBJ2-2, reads GAGVSQSPSNKVTEKGKDVELRCDPISGHTALYWYRQSLGQGLEFLIYFQGNSAPDKSGLPSDRFSAERTGGSVSTLTIQRTQQEDSAVYLCASSLWGGARTGELFFGEGSRLTVL.

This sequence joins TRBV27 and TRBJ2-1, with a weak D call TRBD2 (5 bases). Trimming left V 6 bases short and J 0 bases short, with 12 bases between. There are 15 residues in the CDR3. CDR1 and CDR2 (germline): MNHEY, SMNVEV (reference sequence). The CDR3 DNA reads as TGTGCCAGCAGACCCCGAGGGAGCTCCTACAATGAGCAGTTCTTC. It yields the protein CASRPRGSSYNEQFF.

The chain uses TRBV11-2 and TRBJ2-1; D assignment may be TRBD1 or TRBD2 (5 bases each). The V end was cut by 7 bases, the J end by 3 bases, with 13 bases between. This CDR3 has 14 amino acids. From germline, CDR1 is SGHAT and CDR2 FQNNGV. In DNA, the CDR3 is TGTGCCAGCACCAGGGACCCCGGCTACAATGAGCAGTTCTTC. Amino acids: CASTRDPGYNEQFF.

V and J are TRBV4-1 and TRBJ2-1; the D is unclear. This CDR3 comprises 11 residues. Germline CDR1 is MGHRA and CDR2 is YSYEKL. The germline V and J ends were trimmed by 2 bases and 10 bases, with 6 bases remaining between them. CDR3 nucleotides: TGCGCCAGCAGCCAAAACTTGGAGCAGTTCTTC. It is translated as CASSQNLEQFF.

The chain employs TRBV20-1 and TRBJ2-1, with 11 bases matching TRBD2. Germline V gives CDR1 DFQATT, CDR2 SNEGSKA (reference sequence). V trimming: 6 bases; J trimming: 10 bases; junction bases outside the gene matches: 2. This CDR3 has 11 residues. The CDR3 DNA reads TGCAGTGCGAGGACTAGCGGGGAGCAGTTCTTC. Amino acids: CSARTSGEQFF.

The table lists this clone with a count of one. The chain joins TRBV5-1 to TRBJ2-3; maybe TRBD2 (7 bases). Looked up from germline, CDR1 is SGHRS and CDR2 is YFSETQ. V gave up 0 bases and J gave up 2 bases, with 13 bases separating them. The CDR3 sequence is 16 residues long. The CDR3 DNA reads TGCGCCAGCAGCTTGGTCTCGGGGGGCAACACAGATACGCAGTATTTT. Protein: CASSLVSGGNTDTQYF. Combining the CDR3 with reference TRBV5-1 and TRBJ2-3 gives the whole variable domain KAGVTQTPRYLIKTRGQQVTLSCSPISGHRSVSWYQQTPGQGLQFLFEYFSETQRNKGNFPGRFSGRQFSNSRSEMNVSTLELGDSALYLCASSLVSGGNTDTQYFGPGTRLTVL.

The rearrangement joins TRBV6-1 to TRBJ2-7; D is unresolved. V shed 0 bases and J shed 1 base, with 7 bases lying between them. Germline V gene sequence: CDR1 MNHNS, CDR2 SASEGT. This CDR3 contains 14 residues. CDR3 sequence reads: CASSEAGSSYEQYF. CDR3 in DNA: TGTGCCAGCAGTGAAGCGGGCAGTTCCTACGAGCAGTACTTC.

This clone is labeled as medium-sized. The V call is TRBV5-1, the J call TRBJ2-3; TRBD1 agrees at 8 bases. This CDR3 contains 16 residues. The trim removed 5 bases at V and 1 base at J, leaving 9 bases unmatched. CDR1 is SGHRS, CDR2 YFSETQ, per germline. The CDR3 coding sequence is TGCGCCAGCAGTACAGGCGGGACAGGAGGCACAGATACGCAGTATTTT. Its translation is CASSTGGTGGTDTQYF.

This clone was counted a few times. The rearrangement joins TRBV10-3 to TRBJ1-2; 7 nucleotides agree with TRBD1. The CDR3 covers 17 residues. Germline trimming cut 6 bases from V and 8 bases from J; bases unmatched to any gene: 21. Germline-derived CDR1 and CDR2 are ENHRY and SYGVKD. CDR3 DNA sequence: TGTGCCATCAGAGAGGACCGACGGGACAGCTATAGGGACGGCTACACCTTC. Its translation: CAIREDRRDSYRDGYTF.

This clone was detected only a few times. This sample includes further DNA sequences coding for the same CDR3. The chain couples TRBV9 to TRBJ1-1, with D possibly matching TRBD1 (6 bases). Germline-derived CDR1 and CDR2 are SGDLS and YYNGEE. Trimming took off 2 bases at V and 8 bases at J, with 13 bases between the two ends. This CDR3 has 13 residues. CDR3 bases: TGTGCCAGCAGCGTCTCACAGGGAGGGGAAGCTTTCTTT. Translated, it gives CASSVSQGGEAFF.

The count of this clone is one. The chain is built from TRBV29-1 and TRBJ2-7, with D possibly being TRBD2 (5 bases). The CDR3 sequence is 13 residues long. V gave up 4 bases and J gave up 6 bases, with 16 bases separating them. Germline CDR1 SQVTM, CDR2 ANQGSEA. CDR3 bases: TGCAGCGTTGCCGTATCGGGAAAAGGCGAGCAGTACTTC. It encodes CSVAVSGKGEQYF.

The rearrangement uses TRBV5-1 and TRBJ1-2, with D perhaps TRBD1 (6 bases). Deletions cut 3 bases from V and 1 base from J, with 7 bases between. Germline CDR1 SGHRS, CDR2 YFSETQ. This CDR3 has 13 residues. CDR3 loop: CASSSDSNYGYTF. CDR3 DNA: TGCGCCAGCAGCTCGGACAGTAACTATGGCTACACCTTC. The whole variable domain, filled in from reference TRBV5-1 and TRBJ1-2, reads KAGVTQTPRYLIKTRGQQVTLSCSPISGHRSVSWYQQTPGQGLQFLFEYFSETQRNKGNFPGRFSGRQFSNSRSEMNVSTLELGDSALYLCASSSDSNYGYTFGSGTRLTVV.